The sequence of this TCR beta chain was determined in a study of CD4 T cells in relation to SARS-CoV-2 and coronaviruses. Overall study results and limits: Culture-expanded clones reflect memory recall rather than primary priming during culture.

This CDR3 region has 16 residues. CDR1 SGHTA and CDR2 FQGNSA come from the germline V gene. V lost 2 bases and J lost 2; bases outside the gene matches: 4. As regards this clone: As yet, its antigen is unknown.

The assay was immunoSEQ multiplex PCR, and TCRdb's table has in-frame clones only and misses some. In the table there are about 43,000 clones, almost 85% of which are singletons. The origin of this receptor is an adult with COVID-19. This rearrangement joins TRBV7-2 to TRBJ2-3, with 10 nucleotides matching TRBD2. Input material: naive CD4+ T cells from PBMCs, cultured in vitro. Subset specified: naive CD4+ T cells isolated by negative enrichment. CDR3 amino acids: CASSLRLAGVTDTQYF. The CDR3 DNA sequence: TGTGCCAGCAGCTTAAGGCTAGCGGGAGTCACAGATACGCAGTATTTT.